These 12 T cell receptor beta chains were all obtained from the same sample, sequenced in a study of PD-1 blockade in classical Hodgkin lymphoma. Profiled with immunoSEQ multiplex PCR; TCRdb holds only in-frame clones, not every one. The profile covers approximately 100,000 clones, with more than 85% appearing a single time and under 8% taken by the ten largest. Every patient relapsed after autologous stem cell transplantation, and brentuximab vedotin exposure varied. Source: peripheral blood mononuclear cells (PBMCs), taken before the second cycle of nivolumab. The receptors derive from a human donor with classical Hodgkin lymphoma.

This chain uses TRBV7-2 with TRBJ2-5, with a weak D call TRBD1 (6 bases). Germline assignment: CDR1 SGHTA and CDR2 FQGNSA. The CDR3 loop spans 14 amino acids. V was trimmed by 3 bases and J by 5 bases, leaving 13 bases between them. CDR3 bases: TGTGCCAGCAGCTTGGACAGATCCCTGGAGACCCAGTACTTC. Translation: CASSLDRSLETQYF.

This CDR3 reads CASSQFGTVGSPLHF. As DNA, the CDR3 is TGCGCCAGCAGCCAATTTGGGACAGTCGGTTCACCCCTCCACTTT. The chain couples TRBV4-3 to TRBJ1-6, with 7 nucleotides matching TRBD1. V lost 2 bases and J lost 9; bases outside the gene matches: 7. Germline V gives CDR1 LGHNA, CDR2 YSLEER. CDR3 size: 15 residues.

In regard to this clone: One junction end disagrees with the germline gene, perhaps due to a read error. This CDR3 reads CAGSLGSETQYF. Written as DNA, the CDR3 is TGTGCCGGCAGTTTAGGGTCAGAGACCCAGTACTTC. The chain combines TRBV6-1 with TRBJ2-5; D call uncertain. Germline CDR1 MNHNS, CDR2 SASEGT. The CDR3 length is 12 residues.

This chain joins TRBV5-4 and TRBJ2-5; 11 bases align to TRBD2. The ends lost 4 bases at V and 4 bases at J; junction bases unmatched: 12. From germline, CDR1 is SGHNT and CDR2 YYREEE (reference sequence). The CDR3 contains 17 residues. This CDR3 reads CASSPGLAGTRGETQYF. Written as DNA, the CDR3 is TGTGCCAGCAGCCCCGGACTAGCGGGTACACGGGGAGAGACCCAGTACTTC.

The chain joins TRBV6-1 to TRBJ1-1; TRBD1 aligns across 8 bases. Germline V CDR1 and CDR2: MNHNS, SASEGT. The J segment lost 0 bases and the V segment lost 2 bases, leaving 8 bases of the junction unmatched. This CDR3 region has 17 residues. The CDR3 nucleotides are TGTGCCAGCAGTGAACCAGGGGGCGATTTGATGAACACTGAAGCTTTCTTT. Translating gives CASSEPGGDLMNTEAFF.

The chain employs TRBV7-2 and TRBJ2-2; 11 bases align to TRBD1. Germline V lookup: CDR1 SGHTA, CDR2 FQGNSA. This CDR3 spans 15 amino acids. V trimming: 4 bases; J trimming: 6 bases; junction bases outside the gene matches: 4. The CDR3 DNA reads TGTGCCAGCAGCTCAGGACAGGGGGCAGCCGGGGAGCTGTTTTTT. The encoded protein is CASSSGQGAAGELFF.

The chain couples TRBV4-2 to TRBJ1-1; 8 bases fit TRBD1. The CDR3 loop spans 15 amino acids. Germline CDR1 LGHNA, CDR2 YNFKEQ. The ends lost 0 bases at V and 7 bases at J; junction bases unmatched: 7. The CDR3 DNA is TGTGCCAGCAGCCAAGAGCAGGGGGCTACTCTTGAAGCTTTCTTT. Encoded protein: CASSQEQGATLEAFF.

The rearrangement joins TRBV9 to TRBJ2-1, with D tentatively TRBD1 (6 bases). V was pared by 3 bases and J by 0 bases, with 13 bases between. Germline values: CDR1 SGDLS, CDR2 YYNGEE. The CDR3 length is 16 residues. The CDR3 nucleotides are TGTGCCAGCAGCGGGCCCCAACAGGGCTCCTACAATGAGCAGTTCTTC. This sequence encodes CASSGPQQGSYNEQFF.

With regard to this clone: The sample has other DNA sequences that encode this CDR3 too. The chain recombines TRBV6-5 with TRBJ1-5, with 9 bases identical to TRBD1. Germline loops: CDR1 MNHEY, CDR2 SVGAGI. CDR3 length: 15 amino acids. The J segment lost 3 bases and the V segment lost 2 bases, leaving 2 bases of the junction unmatched. Written as DNA, the CDR3 is TGTGCCAGCAGTTACCGGACAGGGGACAATCAGCCCCAGCATTTT. Protein: CASSYRTGDNQPQHF.

This clone was detected a few times. The chain combines TRBV7-9 with TRBJ1-5; the D gene is possibly TRBD1 (5 bases). The CDR3 extends over 14 amino acids. The V end lost 1 base, the J end lost 7 bases, and 11 bases lay between the germline ends. Germline loops: CDR1 SEHNR, CDR2 FQNEAQ (reference sequence). The CDR3 bases are TGTGCCAGCAGCTTAGATGGCAGGGTGCAGCCCCAGCATTTT. Translated, it gives CASSLDGRVQPQHF. Full variable domain (rest looked up from reference TRBV7-9 and TRBJ1-5): DTGVSQNPRHKITKRGQNVTFRCDPISEHNRLYWYRQTLGQGPEFLTYFQNEAQLEKSRLLSDRFSAERPKGSFSTLEIQRTEQGDSAMYLCASSLDGRVQPQHFGDGTRLSIL.

This chain joins TRBV7-3 and TRBJ2-5; weak D call: TRBD2 (6 bases). Per the germline V gene, CDR1 is SGHTA and CDR2 is FQGTGA. The V and J ends lost 3 bases and 4 bases respectively, with 18 bases between them. This CDR3 has 16 residues. CDR3 nucleotide sequence: TGTGCCAGCAGCTTGGGCAAGACTAGTCATGGAGAGACCCAGTACTTC. Amino acids: CASSLGKTSHGETQYF. Together with reference TRBV7-3 and TRBJ2-5, the CDR3 gives the full variable domain: GAGVSQTPSNKVTEKGKYVELRCDPISGHTALYWYRQSLGQGPEFLIYFQGTGAADDSGLPNDRFFAVRPEGSVSTLKIQRTERGDSAVYLCASSLGKTSHGETQYFGPGTRLLVL.

The chain combines TRBV9 with TRBJ2-3; weak D call: TRBD1 (8 bases). In germline, CDR1 is SGDLS, CDR2 YYNGEE. V lost 0 bases to trimming and J lost 1 base, with 15 bases between them. This CDR3 contains 17 residues. CDR3 residues: CASSVGGGTGRTDTQYF. CDR3 coding DNA: TGTGCCAGCAGCGTAGGGGGAGGGACAGGACGCACAGATACGCAGTATTTT.